A single sample is the source of the 26 T cell receptor beta chains below, sequenced in a study of blood T cell repertoires in COVID-19 (dated by TCRdb to about 2020). Library prep was done by the immunoSEQ multiplex PCR assay. TCRdb retrieved this table from immuneACCESS and kept in-frame rearrangements only. Not all clones are present; in checked studies, unresolved V genes account for under half, and no reason is known for the remainder. Counted in this sample were 200,000 to 250,000 clones; around 85% of them appeared once. The ten largest clones capture roughly 3.8% of the sample. Material for sequencing was PBMCs or T cells enriched from blood (not recorded which). These receptors all come from a woman in her forties with acute COVID-19.

This clone was seen a single time. The chain recombines TRBV18 with TRBJ1-2; 8 bases match TRBD1. The CDR3 has 16 residues. The V gene's germline CDR1 is KGHSH and CDR2 LQKENI. The V and J ends lost 3 bases and 6 bases, in that order; junction bases with no gene match: 12. The CDR3 sequence is CASSPSSGQGGDGYTF. CDR3 in DNA: TGTGCCAGCTCACCGTCCTCCGGACAGGGAGGGGATGGCTACACCTTC.

This chain joins TRBV7-8 and TRBJ2-1; TRBD2 is a possible D gene (6 bases). Germline values: CDR1 SGHVS, CDR2 FQNEAQ. V was clipped by 5 bases and J by 1 base, with 21 bases between them. The CDR3 sequence is 18 residues long. This CDR3 reads CASSPDISSVYSYNEQFF. The DNA of the CDR3 is TGTGCCAGCAGCCCCGACATCTCTAGCGTCTATTCCTACAATGAGCAGTTCTTC. The entire variable domain, with the rest obtained from reference TRBV7-8 and TRBJ2-1, is as follows: GAGVSQSPRYKVAKRGQDVALRCDPISGHVSLFWYQQALGQGPEFLTYFQNEAQLDKSGLPSDRFFAERPEGSVSTLKIQRTQQEDSAVYLCASSPDISSVYSYNEQFFGPGTRLTVL.

The rearrangement joins TRBV3-1 (or the pseudogene TRBV3-2) to TRBJ2-5; a weak D match, TRBD2 (6 bases). CDR3 length equals 14 residues. Trimming left V 1 base short and J 2 bases short, with 8 bases between. Germline CDR1 reads LGHDT; CDR2 reads YNNKEL (reference sequence). As DNA, the CDR3 is TGTGCCAGCAGCCAAGGCCGGGAGCAAGAGACCCAGTACTTC. It codes for CASSQGREQETQYF.

The chain carries TRBV12-3 or TRBV12-4 and TRBJ2-3; D uncertain. The CDR3 length is 12 residues. Between the trimmed V and J ends, which lost 4 bases and 6 bases, there was a span of 8 bases. CDR3 residues: CASSSAVDTQYF. The CDR3 coding sequence is TGTGCCAGCAGTTCGGCGGTGGATACGCAGTATTTT.

The chain uses TRBV28 and TRBJ1-5; 8 bases are a match to TRBD1. This CDR3 is 14 amino acids long. The trim removed 5 bases at V and 4 bases at J, leaving 4 bases unmatched. CDR1 and CDR2 from the germline V gene are MDHEN and SYDVKM. The DNA for the CDR3 is TGTGCCAGCAGTCGGGACAGGCCAAATCAGCCCCAGCATTTT. It specifies CASSRDRPNQPQHF.

The J gene is TRBJ2-5, the V gene TRBV28; D perhaps matches TRBD1 (5 bases). Trimming pared 7 bases from V and 2 bases from J, leaving 17 bases between. Germline assignment: CDR1 MDHEN and CDR2 SYDVKM. The CDR3 is 15 amino acids. In DNA form, the CDR3 reads TGTGCCAGCATTAGGCCAGGGCGGAGTCAAGAGACCCAGTACTTC. This translates into CASIRPGRSQETQYF. The full variable domain, its missing parts supplied by reference TRBV28 and TRBJ2-5, is DVKVTQSSRYLVKRTGEKVFLECVQDMDHENMFWYRQDPGLGLRLIYFSYDVKMKEKGDIPEGYSVSREKKERFSLILESASTNQTSMYLCASIRPGRSQETQYFGPGTRLLVL.

The chain links TRBV7-6 to TRBJ2-2; TRBD2 matches 8 bases. Unmatched junction bases numbered 1, after V lost 3 bases and J lost 4 bases. Looked up from germline, CDR1 is SGHVS and CDR2 is FNYEAQ. This CDR3 has 14 amino acids. CDR3 DNA sequence: TGTGCCAGCAGCTTTCGGGGGGGCACCGGGGAGCTGTTTTTT. Encoded protein: CASSFRGGTGELFF.

This chain joins TRBV28 and TRBJ1-1; D is unclear. CDR1 is MDHEN, CDR2 SYDVKM, per germline. The CDR3 extends over 11 amino acids. V was pared by 5 bases and J by 7 bases, with 8 bases between. CDR3 loop: CASSVINEAFF. CDR3 sequence (DNA): TGTGCCAGCAGTGTTATAAATGAAGCTTTCTTT.

V and J are TRBV28 and TRBJ1-6; 7 bases agree with TRBD1. This CDR3 has 16 residues. Germline V gene lookup returns CDR1 MDHEN and CDR2 SYDVKM. Losses at the gene ends were 7 bases for V and 7 bases for J; bases not matched to a gene: 13. CDR3 DNA sequence: TGTGCCAGCACCCGGGAGAGGGGGCGCGGGAATTCACCCCTCCACTTT. The encoded protein is CASTRERGRGNSPLHF.

The J gene is TRBJ2-1, the V gene TRBV7-9; 12 nucleotides line up with TRBD2. The V segment lost 5 bases and the J segment 9 bases; nucleotides outside the gene matches: 11. The CDR3 covers 16 residues. Germline CDR1 reads SEHNR; CDR2 reads FQNEAQ (reference sequence). The CDR3 region is CASSPGPTSGRSEQFF. CDR3 DNA sequence: TGTGCCAGCAGCCCGGGCCCGACTAGCGGGAGAAGTGAGCAGTTCTTC.

About this clone itself: The junction departs from the called germline gene at one end, perhaps through a read error. The chain couples TRBV6-1 to TRBJ1-5; D not certain. The CDR3 totals 13 residues. The germline CDR1 and CDR2 sequences are MNHNS and SASEGT. CDR3: CASREGGNQPQHF. In nucleotides, the CDR3 is TGTGCCAGCAGGGAAGGAGGCAATCAGCCCCAGCATTTT.

The J gene is TRBJ1-1, the V gene TRBV18; TRBD1 aligns across 10 bases. The CDR3 loop spans 16 amino acids. Trimming removed 6 bases from V and 1 base from J; junction bases left unmatched: 8. Germline values: CDR1 KGHSH, CDR2 LQKENI. The CDR3 sequence: CASSRDRGQWNTEAFF. In DNA form, the CDR3 reads TGTGCCAGCTCTCGGGACAGGGGCCAGTGGAACACTGAAGCTTTCTTT.

J is TRBJ1-1 and V is TRBV28; a weak D match, TRBD1 (6 bases). The germline gives CDR1 MDHEN, CDR2 SYDVKM. The CDR3 spans 16 residues. V shed 5 bases and J shed 0 bases, with 16 bases lying between them. CDR3 sequence: CASSGDRYLMNTEAFF. DNA for the CDR3: TGTGCCAGCAGTGGAGACAGGTATCTCATGAACACTGAAGCTTTCTTT.

The V call is TRBV2, the J call TRBJ1-4, with 7 bases identical to TRBD1. Germline lookup yields CDR1 SNHLY and CDR2 FYNNEI. The CDR3 is 16 amino acids. J gave up 0 bases and V 6 bases, and 7 bases lay outside the gene matches. The CDR3 protein is CASSPGQTTTNEKLFF. DNA for the CDR3: TGTGCCAGCAGCCCGGGACAGACTACAACTAATGAAAAACTGTTTTTT.

V is TRBV28 and J is TRBJ2-2, with 10 positions matching TRBD1. The CDR3 is 16 amino acids. The V gene's germline CDR1 is MDHEN and CDR2 SYDVKM. Trimming removed 3 bases from V and 1 base from J; junction bases left unmatched: 2. The CDR3 reads CASSFRDRGNTGELFF. The CDR3 nucleotides are TGTGCCAGCAGTTTTAGGGACAGGGGGAACACCGGGGAGCTGTTTTTT.

This clone occurred once. The chain combines TRBV2 with TRBJ2-7, with a weak D call TRBD1 (5 bases). V dropped 7 bases and J dropped 4 bases, with 8 bases sitting between them. The length of the CDR3 is 11 residues. CDR1 and CDR2 (germline): SNHLY, FYNNEI. In DNA, the CDR3 is TGTGCCAGCACCGACAGATACGAGCAGTACTTC. Residues: CASTDRYEQYF. Full variable domain (outside the CDR3, taken from reference TRBV2 and TRBJ2-7): EPEVTQTPSHQVTQMGQEVILRCVPISNHLYFYWYRQILGQKVEFLVSFYNNEISEKSEIFDDQFSVERPDGSNFTLKIRSTKLEDSAMYFCASTDRYEQYFGPGTRLTVT.

This clone was observed a handful of times. The J gene is TRBJ2-1, the V gene TRBV7-3; no definite D call. The germline V gene has CDR1 SGHTA and CDR2 FQGTGA. The CDR3 is 13 residues long. V lost 0 bases and J lost 7, with 7 bases in between. The CDR3 DNA reads TGTGCCAGCAGCTTAACCCCCCTGAATGAGCAGTTCTTC. Protein product: CASSLTPLNEQFF.

The V call is TRBV18, the J call TRBJ2-1, with TRBD1 matching over 11 bases. This CDR3 has 17 amino acids. Germline values: CDR1 KGHSH, CDR2 LQKENI. The trim removed 6 bases at V and 4 bases at J, leaving 11 bases unmatched. CDR3 coding DNA: TGTGCCAGCTCGCTCCAACCCGGGACAGGGGGTTACAATGAGCAGTTCTTC. Translating gives CASSLQPGTGGYNEQFF.

The chain carries TRBV6-2 or TRBV6-3 and TRBJ1-5; the match to TRBD1 covers 9 bases. The CDR3 is made up of 14 amino acids. V gave up 6 bases and J gave up 2 bases; unmatched junction bases: 2. Germline-derived CDR1 and CDR2 are MNHEY and SVGEGT. The DNA of the CDR3 is TGTGCCAGCAGCCGGACAGGGGGCAATCAGCCCCAGCATTTT. Translated, it gives CASSRTGGNQPQHF.

The sample holds one count of this clone. The chain carries TRBV19 and TRBJ2-1; 10 bases map to TRBD2. The CDR3 has 14 residues. In germline, CDR1 is LNHDA, CDR2 SQIVND (reference sequence). The ends lost 5 bases at V and 3 bases at J; junction bases unmatched: 1. The CDR3 DNA follows: TGTGCCAGTAGTTGGACTAGCGGCTACAATGAGCAGTTCTTC. Translating gives CASSWTSGYNEQFF.

This chain connects TRBV19 to TRBJ2-7; D is unclear. The CDR3 is made up of 12 amino acids. Trimming removed 1 base from V and 6 bases from J, with 7 bases in between. Germline V gene data show CDR1 as LNHDA and CDR2 as SQIVND (reference sequence). CDR3 loop: CASSIGSGEQYF. The CDR3 DNA sequence: TGTGCCAGTAGTATAGGGTCGGGCGAGCAGTACTTC.

This clone was seen once. The chain combines TRBV7-9 with TRBJ1-2; 8 nucleotides agree with TRBD1. The CDR3 is 12 residues long. Germline assignment: CDR1 SEHNR and CDR2 FQNEAQ (reference sequence). Trimming cost V 5 bases and J 8 bases; bases outside gene matches: 4. CDR3 nucleotide sequence: TGTGCCAGCAGCCAGACAGGGGCCGGCTACACCTTC. It is translated as CASSQTGAGYTF.

V is TRBV7-8 and J is TRBJ1-1, with a possible D match to TRBD1 (6 bases). CDR3 length equals 14 residues. Germline V gene sequence: CDR1 SGHVS, CDR2 FQNEAQ. Trimming shortened V by 0 bases and J by 4 bases, and 9 bases separated the two germline ends. In DNA, the CDR3 is TGTGCCAGCAGCTTAGCACAGGGCCTCACTGAAGCTTTCTTT. Its translation: CASSLAQGLTEAFF.

This chain joins TRBV3-1 (or the pseudogene TRBV3-2) and TRBJ1-1, with D maybe TRBD1 (5 bases). The V end was cut by 3 bases, the J end by 0 bases, with 8 bases between. This CDR3 is built from 14 residues. The germline V gene encodes CDR1 LGHDT and CDR2 YNNKEL (reference sequence). In DNA form, the CDR3 reads TGTGCCAGCAGCCACCAGGGATTGAACACTGAAGCTTTCTTT. This sequence encodes CASSHQGLNTEAFF.

This chain links TRBV6-5 with TRBJ2-1, with 7 positions matching TRBD1. Looked up from germline, CDR1 is MNHEY and CDR2 is SVGAGI. The trim removed 6 bases at V and 8 bases at J, leaving 7 bases unmatched. The CDR3 consists of 13 residues. The CDR3 here is CASSQTGVDEQFF. The CDR3 nucleotides are TGTGCCAGCAGCCAAACAGGGGTTGATGAGCAGTTCTTC.

V usage is TRBV28 and J usage is TRBJ2-1; TRBD2 aligns across 7 bases. The germline gives CDR1 MDHEN, CDR2 SYDVKM. CDR3 length: 12 residues. V was pared by 4 bases and J by 9 bases, with 3 bases of the junction left unmatched. The CDR3 loop reads CASSSAGREQFF. DNA for the CDR3: TGTGCCAGCAGTTCAGCGGGACGTGAGCAGTTCTTC.